This T cell receptor beta chain was obtained from a study of OX40 agonist ivuxolimab in advanced cancers. The overall study: Eligibility admitted prior anti-PD-1, anti-PD-L1 or anti-CTLA-4 therapy; about 40% had some.

Some clones are missing from TCRdb's copy, which holds only in-frame ones; the method was immunoSEQ multiplex PCR. Among roughly 48,000 clones listed, around nine tenths were seen once. The CDR3 runs 20 residues. V lost 2 bases to trimming and J lost 0 bases, with 24 bases between them. Germline values: CDR1 SGHRS, CDR2 YFSETQ. The specimen was CD4+ or CD8+ T cells sorted from blood, collected in a trial of the OX40 agonist ivuxolimab. The origin of this receptor is an adult with an advanced solid tumor such as melanoma, head and neck, liver or kidney cancer. The chain joins TRBV5-1 to TRBJ2-1; D is uncertain. The DNA of the CDR3 is TGCGCCAGCAGCTTAAGGATGACTTTTAGTTACTTGAGCTCCTACAATGAGCAGTTCTTC. Translation: CASSLRMTFSYLSSYNEQFF.